The source of this T cell receptor (beta chain) is a study of shared clonotypes between healthy human individuals. Study context: Donors had three CD4 naive, three CD4 memory, two CD8 naive and one CD8 memory plate apiece.

Germline CDR1 and CDR2: SGHAT and FQNNGV. This CDR3 contains 18 residues. Trimming at V came to 4 bases and at J to 6 bases, leaving 16 bases not matched to a gene. Naive CD8 populations comprised CD45RO-negative cells positively selected for CCR7, excluding terminally differentiated effector memory CD45RA+ cells. Note on this clone: Its target is not known.

Some clones are missing from TCRdb's copy, which holds only in-frame ones; the method was immunoSEQ multiplex PCR. The repertoire includes a few million clones, roughly 93% of them detected once, and around 1.7% sits in the top ten. The study, taken as a whole, reports: With a few donors compared, 5% to 5.5% of naive CD4 clonotypes were shared. Naive subsets, compared against memory subsets, generally had larger estimated richness values.

Material for sequencing was naive CD8+ T cells from PBMCs. This clonotype was sampled from a man aged 18 to 35 in good health. Some clones in this sample may be carry-over from other donors' samples. The chain is built from TRBV11-2 and TRBJ2-2; 8 bases are shared with TRBD1. The CDR3 DNA sequence: TGTGCCAGCAGCTATATTCAGGGGCACAGGGGGAGATCCGGGGAGCTGTTTTTT. This sequence encodes CASSYIQGHRGRSGELFF.